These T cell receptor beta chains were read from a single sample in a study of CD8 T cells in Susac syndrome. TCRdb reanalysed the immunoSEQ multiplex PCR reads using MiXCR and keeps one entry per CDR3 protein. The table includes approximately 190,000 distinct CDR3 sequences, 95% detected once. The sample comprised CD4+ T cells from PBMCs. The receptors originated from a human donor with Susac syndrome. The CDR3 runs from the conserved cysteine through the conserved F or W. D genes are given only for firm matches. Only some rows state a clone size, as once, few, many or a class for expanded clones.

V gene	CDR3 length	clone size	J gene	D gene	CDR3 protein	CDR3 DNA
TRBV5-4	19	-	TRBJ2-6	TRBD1	CASSLGGTGGIFRANVLTF	TGTGCCAGCAGCTTGGGTGGGACAGGGGGGATTTTCCGGGCCAACGTCCTGACTTTC
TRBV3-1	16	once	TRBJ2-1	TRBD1	CASSQDWGQQVVRQFF	TGTGCCAGCAGCCAAGATTGGGGACAGCAGGTCGTGAGGCAGTTCTTC
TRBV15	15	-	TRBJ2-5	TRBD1	CATSKGQGEQETQYF	TGTGCCACCAGTAAAGGACAGGGGGAACAAGAGACCCAGTACTTC
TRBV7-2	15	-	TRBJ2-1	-	CASSLGRGSYNEQFF	TGTGCCAGCAGCTTGGGGCGGGGCTCCTACAATGAGCAGTTCTTC
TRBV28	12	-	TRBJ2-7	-	CASSPSNYEQYF	TGTGCCAGCAGTCCCAGTAACTACGAGCAGTACTTC
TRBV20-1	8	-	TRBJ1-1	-	CSAQKAFF	TGCAGTGCTCAGAAAGCTTTCTTT
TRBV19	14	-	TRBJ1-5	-	CASSILDRNQPQHF	TGTGCCAGTAGTATCTTGGACCGTAATCAGCCCCAGCATTTT
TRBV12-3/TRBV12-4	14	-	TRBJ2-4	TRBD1	CASSSGQGSPIQYF	TGTGCCAGCAGTTCGGGACAGGGGTCCCCCATTCAGTACTTC
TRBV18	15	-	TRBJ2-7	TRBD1	CASSPTIRGRYEQYF	TGTGCCAGCTCACCAACAATCAGGGGGCGGTACGAGCAGTACTTC
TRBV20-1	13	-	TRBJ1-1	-	CSASKQGYTEAFF	TGCAGTGCCAGTAAACAGGGTTATACTGAAGCTTTCTTT
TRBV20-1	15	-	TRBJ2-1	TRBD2	CSATLSGGAYNEQFF	TGCAGTGCGACCCTTAGCGGGGGGGCTTACAATGAGCAGTTCTTC
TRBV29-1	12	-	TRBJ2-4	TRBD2	CSVGGGENIQYF	TGCAGCGTTGGCGGGGGGGAAAACATTCAGTACTTC
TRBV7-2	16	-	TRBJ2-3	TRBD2	CASSLLAGGSTDTQYF	TGTGCCAGCAGCTTACTAGCGGGGGGGAGCACAGATACGCAGTATTTT
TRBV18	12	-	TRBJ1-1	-	CASSFRAPEAFF	TGTGCCAGCTCATTCCGGGCCCCTGAAGCTTTCTTT
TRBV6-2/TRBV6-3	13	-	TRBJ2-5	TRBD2	CASRPSGRETQYF	TGTGCCAGCCGCCCTAGCGGTAGAGAGACCCAGTACTTC
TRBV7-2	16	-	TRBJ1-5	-	CASSLWGAGDSQPQHF	TGTGCCAGCAGCTTATGGGGGGCAGGGGATAGTCAGCCCCAGCATTTT
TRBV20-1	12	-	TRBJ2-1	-	CSAPRTGDEQFF	TGCAGTGCCCCTCGGACCGGAGATGAGCAGTTCTTC
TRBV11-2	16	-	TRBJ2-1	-	CASSLSVGGSYNEQFF	TGTGCCAGCAGCTTATCGGTGGGAGGCTCCTACAATGAGCAGTTCTTC
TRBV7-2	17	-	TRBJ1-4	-	CASSLVGGLGANEKLFF	TGTGCCAGCAGCTTAGTGGGGGGCCTAGGCGCAAATGAAAAACTGTTTTTT
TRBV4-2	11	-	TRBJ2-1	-	CASSQGIGQFF	TGTGCCAGCAGCCAAGGGATTGGGCAGTTCTTC
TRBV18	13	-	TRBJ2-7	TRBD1	CASSPGQGAEQYF	TGTGCCAGCTCACCGGGACAGGGGGCCGAGCAGTACTTC
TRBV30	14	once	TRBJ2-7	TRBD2	CAWSNGGMSYEQYF	TGTGCCTGGAGTAACGGGGGGATGTCCTACGAGCAGTACTTC
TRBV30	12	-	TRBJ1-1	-	CAWSWHNTEAFF	TGTGCCTGGAGTTGGCATAACACTGAAGCTTTCTTT
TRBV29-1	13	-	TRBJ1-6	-	CSVAPTSGAPLHF	TGCAGCGTTGCCCCTACATCAGGGGCACCCCTCCACTTT
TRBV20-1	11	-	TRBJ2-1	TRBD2	CSARGVNEQFF	TGCAGTGCCCGGGGGGTTAATGAGCAGTTCTTC
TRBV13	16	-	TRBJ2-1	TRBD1	CASSLVAGGILNEQFF	TGTGCCAGCAGCTTAGTGGCAGGGGGTATCCTCAATGAGCAGTTCTTC
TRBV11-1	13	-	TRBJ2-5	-	CASSSSPQETQYF	TGTGCCAGCAGCTCTTCACCCCAAGAGACCCAGTACTTC
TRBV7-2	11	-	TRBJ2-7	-	CASSLATEQYF	TGTGCCAGCAGCTTAGCCACCGAGCAGTACTTC
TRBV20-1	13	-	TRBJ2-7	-	CSASLTGSYEQYF	TGCAGTGCTAGTTTGACTGGATCCTACGAGCAGTACTTC
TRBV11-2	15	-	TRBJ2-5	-	CASSLGSQGGETQYF	TGTGCCAGCAGCTTAGGGTCCCAGGGTGGGGAGACCCAGTACTTC
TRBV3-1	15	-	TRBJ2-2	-	CASSQGFSNSGELFF	TGTGCCAGCAGCCAAGGTTTCAGCAACTCCGGGGAGCTGTTTTTT
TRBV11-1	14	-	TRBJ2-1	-	CASSFDGTPDEQFF	TGTGCCAGCAGCTTCGACGGGACACCAGACGAGCAGTTCTTC
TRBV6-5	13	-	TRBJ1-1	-	CASSRSQLTEAFF	TGTGCCAGCAGCCGCTCTCAATTAACTGAAGCTTTCTTT
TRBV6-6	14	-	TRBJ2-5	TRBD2	CASSHRGGPETQYF	TGTGCCAGCAGTCACCGGGGGGGCCCGGAGACCCAGTACTTC
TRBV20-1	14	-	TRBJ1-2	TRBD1	CSARFTGGADGYTF	TGCAGTGCTAGATTTACAGGGGGGGCGGATGGCTACACCTTC
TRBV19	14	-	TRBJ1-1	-	CASSDPGPLTGAFF	TGTGCCAGTAGTGATCCGGGACCCCTTACTGGAGCTTTCTTT
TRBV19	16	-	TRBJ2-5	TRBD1	CASSIGGTGGQETQYF	TGTGCCAGTAGCATTGGGGGGACAGGAGGCCAAGAGACCCAGTACTTC
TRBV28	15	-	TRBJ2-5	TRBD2	CASSETTTGGETQYF	TGTGCCAGCAGCGAAACGACCACCGGGGGGGAGACCCAGTACTTC
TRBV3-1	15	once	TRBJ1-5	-	CASSQDLTEGQPQHF	TGTGCCAGCAGCCAAGATTTAACGGAAGGTCAGCCCCAGCATTTT
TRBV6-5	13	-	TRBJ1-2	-	CASSYLREYGYTF	TGTGCCAGCAGTTACCTTCGGGAGTATGGCTACACCTTC
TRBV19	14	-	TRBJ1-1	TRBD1	CASSPDRVWTEAFF	TGTGCCAGTTCCCCGGACAGGGTTTGGACTGAAGCTTTCTTT
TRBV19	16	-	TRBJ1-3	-	CASSIASGRSGNTIYF	TGTGCCAGTAGTATAGCATCCGGGCGCTCTGGAAACACCATATATTTT
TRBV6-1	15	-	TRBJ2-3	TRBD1	CASRPRQGGTDTQYF	TGTGCCAGCAGGCCTCGACAGGGGGGCACAGATACGCAGTATTTT
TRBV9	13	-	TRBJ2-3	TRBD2	CASSSRLADTQYF	TGTGCCAGCAGCTCACGACTAGCGGATACGCAGTATTTT
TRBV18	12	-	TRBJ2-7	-	CASSPDDYEQYF	TGTGCCAGCTCCCCGGACGACTACGAGCAGTACTTC
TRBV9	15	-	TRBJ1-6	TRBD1	CASSVRDRRDSPLHF	TGTGCCAGCAGCGTCCGGGACAGGAGAGATTCACCCCTCCACTTT
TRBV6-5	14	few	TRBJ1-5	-	CASSRDRGNQPQHF	TGTGCCAGCAGTCGGGACCGGGGGAATCAGCCCCAGCATTTT
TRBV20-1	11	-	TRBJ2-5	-	CSASSVGTQYF	TGCAGTGCTAGTAGTGTCGGGACCCAGTACTTC
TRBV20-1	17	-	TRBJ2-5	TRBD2	CSARGTSGGAVSGTQYF	TGCAGTGCTAGGGGGACTAGCGGGGGGGCCGTTAGCGGGACCCAGTACTTC
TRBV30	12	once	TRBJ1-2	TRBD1	CARETGTGINTF	TGTGCCCGAGAAACGGGGACAGGGATCAACACCTTC
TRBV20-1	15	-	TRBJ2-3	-	CSARFRWVTFYTQYF	TGCAGTGCCCGGTTCCGGTGGGTCACTTTCTATACGCAGTATTTT
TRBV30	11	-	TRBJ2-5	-	CAWSADETQYF	TGTGCCTGGAGTGCGGATGAGACCCAGTACTTC
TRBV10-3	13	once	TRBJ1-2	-	CAISESGNYGYTF	TGTGCCATCAGTGAGTCGGGAAACTATGGCTACACCTTC
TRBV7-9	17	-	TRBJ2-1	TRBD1	CASSSPRDRGTYNEQFF	TGTGCCAGCAGCTCCCCCCGGGACAGGGGCACCTACAATGAGCAGTTCTTC